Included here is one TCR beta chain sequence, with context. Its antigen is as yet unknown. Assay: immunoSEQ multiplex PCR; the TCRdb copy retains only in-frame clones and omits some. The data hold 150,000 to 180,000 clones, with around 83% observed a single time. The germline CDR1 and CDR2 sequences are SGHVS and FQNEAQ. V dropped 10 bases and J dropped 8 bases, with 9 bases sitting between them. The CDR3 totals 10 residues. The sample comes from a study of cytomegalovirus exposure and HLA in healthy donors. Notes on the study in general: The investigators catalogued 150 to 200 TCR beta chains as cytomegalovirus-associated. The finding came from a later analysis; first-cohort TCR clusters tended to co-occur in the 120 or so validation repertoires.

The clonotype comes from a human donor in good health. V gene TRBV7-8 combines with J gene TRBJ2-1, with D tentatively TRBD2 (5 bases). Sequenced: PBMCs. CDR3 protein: CATKLDEQFF. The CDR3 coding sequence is TGTGCCACAAAACTAGATGAGCAGTTCTTC.